Given below is one TCR beta chain in context. Profiled with immunoSEQ multiplex PCR; TCRdb holds only in-frame clones, not every one. The sample lists approximately 350,000 clones; around 89% were seen once. The germline CDR1 and CDR2 sequences are SEHNR and FQNEAQ (reference sequence). This CDR3 contains 18 residues. Trimming left V 5 bases short and J 4 bases short, with 24 bases between. The source of the sample is a study of blood T cell repertoires in COVID-19. The overall study: Acute and convalescent COVID-19 samples came from the United States, Italy and Spain. Sources were T cells, B-cell-depleted T cells, or PBMCs; the material itself was cDNA or gDNA.

The sequence was collected from a man in his forties or fifties with acute or convalescent COVID-19. The genes are TRBV7-9 and TRBJ2-1; D is possibly TRBD2 (7 bases). Material: peripheral blood. CDR3 sequence (DNA): TGTGCCAGCAGCACAGGGATGGGCGGGAGTCGAGGATACAATGAGCAGTTCTTC. It specifies CASSTGMGGSRGYNEQFF. Full variable domain (outside the CDR3, taken from reference TRBV7-9 and TRBJ2-1): DTGVSQNPRHKITKRGQNVTFRCDPISEHNRLYWYRQTLGQGPEFLTYFQNEAQLEKSRLLSDRFSAERPKGSFSTLEIQRTEQGDSAMYLCASSTGMGGSRGYNEQFFGPGTRLTVL.